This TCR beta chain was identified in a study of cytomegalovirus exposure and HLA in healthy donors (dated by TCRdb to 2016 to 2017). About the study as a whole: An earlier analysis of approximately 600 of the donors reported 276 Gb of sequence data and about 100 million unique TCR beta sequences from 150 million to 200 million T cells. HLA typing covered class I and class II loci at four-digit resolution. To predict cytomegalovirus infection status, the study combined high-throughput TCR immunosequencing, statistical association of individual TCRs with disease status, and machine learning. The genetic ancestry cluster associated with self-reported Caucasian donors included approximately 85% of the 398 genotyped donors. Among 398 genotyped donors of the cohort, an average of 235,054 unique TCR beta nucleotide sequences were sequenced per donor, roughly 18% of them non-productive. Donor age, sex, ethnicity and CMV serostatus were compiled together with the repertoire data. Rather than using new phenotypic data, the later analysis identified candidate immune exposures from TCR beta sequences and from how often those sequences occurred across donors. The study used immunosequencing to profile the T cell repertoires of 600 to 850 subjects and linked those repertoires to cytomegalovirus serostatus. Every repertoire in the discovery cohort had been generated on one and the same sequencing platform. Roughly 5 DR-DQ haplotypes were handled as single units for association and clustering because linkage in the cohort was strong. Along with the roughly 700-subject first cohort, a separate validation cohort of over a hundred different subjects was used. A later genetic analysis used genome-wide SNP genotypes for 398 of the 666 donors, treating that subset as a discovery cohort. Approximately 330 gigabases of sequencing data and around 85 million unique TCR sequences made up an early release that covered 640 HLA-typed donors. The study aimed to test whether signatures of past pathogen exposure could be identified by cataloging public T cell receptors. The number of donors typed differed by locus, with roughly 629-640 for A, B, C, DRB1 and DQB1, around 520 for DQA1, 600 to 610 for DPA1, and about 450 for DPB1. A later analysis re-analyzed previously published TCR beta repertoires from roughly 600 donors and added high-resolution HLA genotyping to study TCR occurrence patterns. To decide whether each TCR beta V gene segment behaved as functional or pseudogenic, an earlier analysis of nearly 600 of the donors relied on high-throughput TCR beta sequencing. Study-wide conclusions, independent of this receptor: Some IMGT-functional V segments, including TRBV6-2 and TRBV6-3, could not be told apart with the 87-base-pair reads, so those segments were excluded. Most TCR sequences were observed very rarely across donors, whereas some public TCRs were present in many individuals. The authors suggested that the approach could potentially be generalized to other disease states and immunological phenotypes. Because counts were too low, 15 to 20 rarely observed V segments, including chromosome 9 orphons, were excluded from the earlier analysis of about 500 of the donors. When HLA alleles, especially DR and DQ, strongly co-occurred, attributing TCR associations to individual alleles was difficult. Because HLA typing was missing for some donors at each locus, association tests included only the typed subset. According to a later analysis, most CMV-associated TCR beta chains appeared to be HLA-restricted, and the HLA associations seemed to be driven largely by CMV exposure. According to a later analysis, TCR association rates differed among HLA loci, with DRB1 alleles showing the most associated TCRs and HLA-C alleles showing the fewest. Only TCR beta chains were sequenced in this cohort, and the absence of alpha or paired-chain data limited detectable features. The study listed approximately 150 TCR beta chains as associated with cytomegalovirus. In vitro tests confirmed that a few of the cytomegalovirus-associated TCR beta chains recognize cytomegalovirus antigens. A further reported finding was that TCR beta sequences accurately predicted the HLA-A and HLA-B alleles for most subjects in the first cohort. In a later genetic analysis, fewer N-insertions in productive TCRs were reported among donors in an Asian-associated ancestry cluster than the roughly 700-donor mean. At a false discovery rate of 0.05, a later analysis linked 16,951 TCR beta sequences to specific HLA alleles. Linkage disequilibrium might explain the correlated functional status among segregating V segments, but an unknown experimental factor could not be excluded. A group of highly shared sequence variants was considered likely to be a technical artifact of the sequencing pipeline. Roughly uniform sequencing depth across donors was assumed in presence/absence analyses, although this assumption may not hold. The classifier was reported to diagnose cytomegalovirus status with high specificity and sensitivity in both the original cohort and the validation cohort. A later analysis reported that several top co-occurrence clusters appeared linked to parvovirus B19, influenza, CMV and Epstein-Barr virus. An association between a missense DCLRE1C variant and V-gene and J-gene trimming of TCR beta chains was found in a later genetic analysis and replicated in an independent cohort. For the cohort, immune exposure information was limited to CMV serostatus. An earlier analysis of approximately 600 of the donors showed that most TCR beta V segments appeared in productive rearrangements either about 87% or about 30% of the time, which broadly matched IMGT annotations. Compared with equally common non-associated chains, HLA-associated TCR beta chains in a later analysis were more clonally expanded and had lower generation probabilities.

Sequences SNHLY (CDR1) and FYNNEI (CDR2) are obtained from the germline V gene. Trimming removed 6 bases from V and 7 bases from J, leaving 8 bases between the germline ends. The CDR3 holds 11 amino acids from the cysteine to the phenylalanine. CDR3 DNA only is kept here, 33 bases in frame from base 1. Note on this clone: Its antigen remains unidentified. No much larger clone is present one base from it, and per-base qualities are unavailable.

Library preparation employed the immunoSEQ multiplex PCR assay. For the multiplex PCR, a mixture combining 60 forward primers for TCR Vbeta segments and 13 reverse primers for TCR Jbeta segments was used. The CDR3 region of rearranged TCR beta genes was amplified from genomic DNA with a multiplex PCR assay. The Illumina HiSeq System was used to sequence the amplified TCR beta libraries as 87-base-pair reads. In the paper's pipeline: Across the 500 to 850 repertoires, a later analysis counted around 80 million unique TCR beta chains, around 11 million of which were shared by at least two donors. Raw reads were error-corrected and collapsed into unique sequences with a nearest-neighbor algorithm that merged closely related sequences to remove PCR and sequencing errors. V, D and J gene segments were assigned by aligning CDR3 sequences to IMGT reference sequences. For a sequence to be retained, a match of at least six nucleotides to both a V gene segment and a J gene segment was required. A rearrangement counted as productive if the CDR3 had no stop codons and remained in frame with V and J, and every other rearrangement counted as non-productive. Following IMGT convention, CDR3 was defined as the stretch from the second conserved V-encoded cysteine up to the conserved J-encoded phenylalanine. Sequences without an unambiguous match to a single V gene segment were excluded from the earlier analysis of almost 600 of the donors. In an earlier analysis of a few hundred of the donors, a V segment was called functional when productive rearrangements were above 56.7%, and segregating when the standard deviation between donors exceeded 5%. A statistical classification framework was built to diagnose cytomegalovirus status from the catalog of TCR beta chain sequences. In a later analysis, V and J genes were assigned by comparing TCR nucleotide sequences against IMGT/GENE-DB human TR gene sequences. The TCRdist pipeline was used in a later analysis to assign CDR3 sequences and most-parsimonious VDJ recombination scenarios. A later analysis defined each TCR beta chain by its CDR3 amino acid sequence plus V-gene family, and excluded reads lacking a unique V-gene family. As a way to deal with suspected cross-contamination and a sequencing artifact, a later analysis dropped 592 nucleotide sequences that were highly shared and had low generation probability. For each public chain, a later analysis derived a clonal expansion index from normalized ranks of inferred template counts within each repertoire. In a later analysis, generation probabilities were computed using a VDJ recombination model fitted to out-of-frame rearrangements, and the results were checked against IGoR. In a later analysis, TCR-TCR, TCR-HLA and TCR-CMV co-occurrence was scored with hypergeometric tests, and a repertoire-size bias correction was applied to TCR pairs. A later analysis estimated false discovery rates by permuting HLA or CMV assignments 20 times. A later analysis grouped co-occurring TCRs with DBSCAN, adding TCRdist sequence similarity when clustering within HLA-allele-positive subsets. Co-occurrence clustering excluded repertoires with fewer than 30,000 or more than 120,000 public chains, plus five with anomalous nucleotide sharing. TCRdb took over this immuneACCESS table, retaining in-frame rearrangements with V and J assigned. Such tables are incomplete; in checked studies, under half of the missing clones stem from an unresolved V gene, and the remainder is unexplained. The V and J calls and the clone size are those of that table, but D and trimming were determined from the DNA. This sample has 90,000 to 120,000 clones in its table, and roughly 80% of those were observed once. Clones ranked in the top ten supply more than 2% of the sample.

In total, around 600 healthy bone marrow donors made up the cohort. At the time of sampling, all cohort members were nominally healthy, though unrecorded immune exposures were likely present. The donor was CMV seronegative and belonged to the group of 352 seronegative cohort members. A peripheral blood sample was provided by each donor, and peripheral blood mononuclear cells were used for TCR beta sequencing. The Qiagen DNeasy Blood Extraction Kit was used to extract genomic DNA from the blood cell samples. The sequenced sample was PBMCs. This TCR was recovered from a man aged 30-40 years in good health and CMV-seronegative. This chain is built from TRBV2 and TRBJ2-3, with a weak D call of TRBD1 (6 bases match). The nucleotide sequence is TGTGCCAGCAGGACAGGTTATACGCAGTATTTT. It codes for CASRTGYTQYF.